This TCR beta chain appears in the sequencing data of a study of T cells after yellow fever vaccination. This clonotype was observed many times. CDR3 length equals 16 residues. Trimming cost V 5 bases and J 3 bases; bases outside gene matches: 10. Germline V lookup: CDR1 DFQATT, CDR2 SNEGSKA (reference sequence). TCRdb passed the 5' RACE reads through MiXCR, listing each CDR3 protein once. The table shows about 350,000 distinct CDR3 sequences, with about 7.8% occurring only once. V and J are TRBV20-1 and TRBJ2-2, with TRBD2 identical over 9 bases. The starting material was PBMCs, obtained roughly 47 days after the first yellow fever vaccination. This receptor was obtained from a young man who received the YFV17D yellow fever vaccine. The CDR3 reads CSAPGMVAGDTGELFF. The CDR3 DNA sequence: TGCAGTGCTCCCGGGATGGTAGCGGGAGACACCGGGGAGCTGTTTTTT.